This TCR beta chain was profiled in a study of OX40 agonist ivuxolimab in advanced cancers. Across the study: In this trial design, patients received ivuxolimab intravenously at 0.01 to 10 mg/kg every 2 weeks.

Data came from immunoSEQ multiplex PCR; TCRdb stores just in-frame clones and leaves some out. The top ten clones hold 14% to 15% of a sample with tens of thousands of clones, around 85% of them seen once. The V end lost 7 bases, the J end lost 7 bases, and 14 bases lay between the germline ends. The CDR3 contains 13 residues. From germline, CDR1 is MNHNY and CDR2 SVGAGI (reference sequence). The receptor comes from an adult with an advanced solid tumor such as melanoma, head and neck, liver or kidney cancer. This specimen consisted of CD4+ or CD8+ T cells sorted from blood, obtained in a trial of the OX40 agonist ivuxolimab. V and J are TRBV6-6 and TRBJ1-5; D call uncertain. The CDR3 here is CASKREAEQPQHF. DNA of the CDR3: TGTGCCAGCAAAAGGGAGGCGGAACAGCCCCAGCATTTT.